The 32 T cell receptor beta chains reported below all come from one sample, sequenced in a study of tumor-infiltrating lymphocytes in primary liver carcinoma. TCR beta cDNA was reverse-transcribed from 400 to 500 ng of total RNA. The reaction used a constant-region primer and ProtoScript II reverse transcriptase. TCR beta libraries came from three nested multiplex PCR rounds using slightly modified ARM-PCR. With TRBV1-TRBV30 forward primers and a C-beta reverse primer, the first two PCR rounds were run for roughly 10 cycles each. TCRdb passed the multiplex PCR reads through MiXCR, listing each CDR3 protein once. Among 100,000 or so distinct CDR3 sequences listed, around 80% were seen once. The approximately 20-31 mg bulk tissue piece was not sorted before simultaneous RNA and DNA extraction. Source material: liver tumor tissue from sampling region 3. Indicated subset: tumor region T3, left-lateral pole. These receptors originate from a man in his forties with primary liver carcinoma and hepatitis B virus infection.

In regard to this clonotype: Its ends do not fully match the called genes, so a read error is possible. The V gene is TRBV12-5, the J gene TRBJ1-1; a weak D match, TRBD1 (5 bases). Germline-derived CDR1 and CDR2 are LGHNT and FRNRAP. The CDR3 covers 15 residues. The CDR3, as DNA: TGTGCTAGTGGTCACGGCCTTTCAGGGAACACTGAAGCTATCTTT. Its translation: CASGHGLSGNTEAIF.

With respect to this clonotype: Its ends do not fully match the called genes, so a read error is possible. The J gene is TRBJ1-3, the V gene TRBV29-1; no reliable D call. Germline CDR1 reads SQVTM; CDR2 reads ANQGSEA. The CDR3 is made up of 14 amino acids. CDR3 region: CSVEMSGVGNNIYF. The CDR3, as DNA: TGCAGCGTTGAAATGAGTGGGGTTGGAAACAACATATATTTT.

Comment on this clonotype: A read error may produce the germline difference seen at one junction end. J is TRBJ1-1 and V is TRBV14; a possible D gene is TRBD1 (6 bases). Germline V gives CDR1 SGHDN, CDR2 FVKESK. This CDR3 comprises 14 residues. Here the CDR3 reads CASRPSDRLDAAFF. The CDR3 DNA follows: TGTGCCAGCAGACCTTCGGACAGATTGGATGCGGCTTTCTTC.

In the case of this clonotype: One end of the junction varies from germline; a read error may be responsible. V gene TRBV4-2 combines with J gene TRBJ2-7; 8 nucleotides align to TRBD2. Germline lookup yields CDR1 LGHNA and CDR2 YNFKEQ. The CDR3 length is 16 residues. The DNA for the CDR3 is TGTGCAAGCAACCGAGATAGGGCTAGCGGGTACTACGAGCAGTACTTC. It specifies CASNRDRASGYYEQYF.

With respect to this clonotype: Its ends do not fully match the called genes, so a read error is possible. The chain couples TRBV29-1 to TRBJ2-5, with 10 bases identical to TRBD2. Germline V CDR1 and CDR2: SQVTM, ANQGSEA. The CDR3 is 15 residues long. The CDR3 region is CSVRTSGSWAETQSF. DNA for the CDR3: TGCAGCGTTCGGACTAGCGGTAGTTGGGCAGAGACTCAGTCCTTC.

As for this clonotype: The CDR3 does not end in the conserved phenylalanine or tryptophan, so this is likely a read error. The chain recombines TRBV4-3 with TRBJ1-6; a possible D gene is TRBD1 (5 bases). From germline, CDR1 is LGHNA and CDR2 YSLEER. The CDR3 runs to 15 residues. V lost 1 base, J lost 3 bases, and 7 bases lay in between. The CDR3 DNA reads TGCGCCAGCAGCCAAGGACAGCTCTATAATTCACCCCTCCACCCT. The encoded protein is CASSQGQLYNSPLHP.

Details on this clonotype: A junction end diverges from the germline sequence, so it may reflect a read error. The chain joins TRBV11-2 to TRBJ2-3; 7 positions match TRBD2. From germline, CDR1 is SGHAT and CDR2 FQNNGV. This CDR3 comprises 17 residues. This CDR3 reads CASRLDPGETSIDTQYF. The CDR3, as DNA: TGTGCCAGCAGATTAGATCCTGGGGAGACTAGCATAGATACGCAGTATTTT.

Comment on this clonotype: The CDR3 does not close with the conserved phenylalanine or tryptophan, likely indicating a read error. This chain uses TRBV14 with TRBJ2-2, with D unresolved. Germline V gene lookup returns CDR1 SGHDN and CDR2 FVKESK. V was trimmed by 1 base and J by 10 bases, leaving 4 bases between them. The CDR3 is 11 amino acids. This CDR3 is CASSQVQELFC. The CDR3 bases are TGTGCCAGCAGCCAAGTGCAGGAGCTGTTTTGT.

V and J are TRBV29-1 and TRBJ2-3; TRBD2 is a possible D gene (5 bases). Germline-derived CDR1 and CDR2 are SQVTM and ANQGSEA. The CDR3 sequence is 14 residues long. V lost 7 bases, J lost 2 bases, and 16 bases lay in between. CDR3 in DNA: TGCAGCGCCCCCGGGATCCTCCCCACAGATACGCAGTATTTT. Translation: CSAPGILPTDTQYF.

Of note for this clonotype: A read error may account for a junction end that differs from germline. The rearrangement joins TRBV24-1 to TRBJ2-1; 11 bases are shared with TRBD2. CDR1 is KGHDR and CDR2 is SFDVKD in the germline V gene. The CDR3 runs 12 residues. CDR3 in amino acids: CATSMGLAEQFF. CDR3 bases: TGTGCCACCAGTATGGGACTAGCGGAGCAGTTCTTT.

Comment on this clonotype: The CDR3 does not close with the conserved phenylalanine or tryptophan, likely indicating a read error. The chain carries TRBV28 and TRBJ2-7; D could derive from TRBD1 or TRBD2 (5 bases each). Trimming took 6 bases from V and 3 from J, leaving 18 bases between them. The CDR3 runs 15 residues. Germline CDR1 MDHEN, CDR2 SYDVKM. In DNA, the CDR3 is TGTGCCAGCAGCCCCATGGGACGGCTCGTCTACGAGCAGTACCTC. It translates to CASSPMGRLVYEQYL.

As for this clonotype: A read error is possible here, since a much larger clone lies one base away. The CDR3 does not end in the conserved phenylalanine or tryptophan, so this is likely a read error. The limits of the CDR3 on the DNA are not certain, so only TCRdb's listed CDR3 is given. This chain joins TRBV6-1 and TRBJ2-2; the table's TRBD1 call for D was not verified on the DNA. Counting both end residues, the CDR3 totals 17 amino acids. The germline CDR1 and CDR2 sequences are MNHNS and SASEGT. CDR3: CASSLIGDAPNTGELFL.

Turning to this clonotype: A read error may produce the germline difference seen at one junction end. V usage is TRBV6-1 and J usage is TRBJ1-2; no reliable D call. CDR3 length: 13 residues. Germline-derived CDR1 and CDR2 are MNHNS and SASEGT. The CDR3 region has the DNA TGTGCCAGCAGTGTCGAGGTTAGGCATGGCCACACCTTC. Its protein is CASSVEVRHGHTF.

Points on this clonotype: This may come from a read error, since a much larger clone is one base off. The J gene is TRBJ1-5, the V gene TRBV18; D gene uncertain. Germline V gene sequence: CDR1 KGHSH, CDR2 LQKENI. The ends were cut back, 4 bases at V and 5 bases at J, with 15 bases in the middle. The CDR3 length is 15 residues. CDR3 nucleotide sequence: TGTGCCAGCTCACAGGGATCGGGCACACATCAGCCCCAGCATTTT. Encoded protein: CASSQGSGTHQPQHF.

This clonotype was recorded many times. The chain recombines TRBV7-8 with TRBJ1-5; D may be TRBD1 (5 bases). CDR3 size: 16 residues. CDR1 and CDR2 (germline): SGHVS, FQNEAQ. V lost 1 base to trimming and J lost 4 bases, with 14 bases between them. The CDR3, as DNA: TGTGCCAGCAGCTTAGTAGACAGAGCGATTAATCAGCCCCAGCATTTT. Translated: CASSLVDRAINQPQHF.

About this clonotype itself: This may stem from a read error, because a much larger clone lies one nucleotide away. The chain has TRBV5-1 and TRBJ2-7; D may be TRBD2 (6 bases). V was clipped by 0 bases and J by 11 bases, with 18 bases between them. The CDR3 runs to 14 residues. CDR1 and CDR2 (germline): SGHRS, YFSETQ. The CDR3 region is CASSLGGSWEAEYF. CDR3 sequence (DNA): TGCGCCAGCAGCTTGGGGGGCAGTTGGGAGGCTGAGTACTTC.

In regard to this clonotype: A read error may account for a junction end that differs from germline. As DNA, the CDR3 is TGTGCCAGCAGTAGCGGGAGGGCTATCACAGATACTCAGTATTTT. Its protein is CASSSGRAITDTQYF. The rearrangement joins TRBV6-1 to TRBJ2-3; 10 nucleotides agree with TRBD2. The V gene's germline CDR1 is MNHNS and CDR2 SASEGT. The length of the CDR3 is 15 residues.

Details on this clonotype: The junction and the germline gene differ at one end; a read error may be behind it. The CDR3 loop is CASSQSEDGYTF. CDR3 nucleotides: TGCGCCAGCAGCCAATCAGAGGATGGTTACACCTTC. This chain links TRBV4-1 with TRBJ1-2; the D is unclear. The CDR3 has 12 amino acids. Germline assignment: CDR1 MGHRA and CDR2 YSYEKL.

This clonotype was recorded once. The chain joins TRBV29-1 to TRBJ1-2; D is unresolved. This CDR3 spans 12 amino acids. The germline V gene encodes CDR1 SQVTM and CDR2 ANQGSEA. V shed 4 bases and J shed 6 bases, with 12 bases lying between them. The CDR3, as DNA: TGCAGCGTTGTTCAGGAATGGAATGGCTACACCTTC. Its translation is CSVVQEWNGYTF. Full variable domain (missing parts from reference TRBV29-1 and TRBJ1-2): SAVISQKPSRDICQRGTSLTIQCQVDSQVTMMFWYRQQPGQSLTLIATANQGSEATYESGFVIDKFPISRPNLTFSTLTVSNMSPEDSSIYLCSVVQEWNGYTFGSGTRLTVV.

Points on this clonotype: A read error may produce the germline difference seen at one junction end. V is TRBV4-1 and J is TRBJ1-1, with unresolved D. The CDR3 has 14 amino acids. Germline CDR1 reads MGHRA; CDR2 reads YSYEKL. The CDR3 sequence is CASSQDLRAGEAFF. Written as DNA, the CDR3 is TGCGCTAGCAGCCAAGATCTGCGGGCGGGTGAAGCTTTCTTT.

About this clonotype: An end of the junction differs from the germline gene, which may be a read error. The gene calls are TRBV10-2 and TRBJ2-7, with D unclear. The CDR3 length is 12 residues. In germline, CDR1 is WSHSY, CDR2 SAAADI. CDR3 region: CVSKAASYEQYF. Here the CDR3 DNA reads TGCGTCAGCAAGGCGGCGTCCTACGAGCAGTATTTC.

Regarding this clonotype: Germline and junction disagree at one end, which may indicate a read error. The chain carries TRBV11-2 and TRBJ2-5; 9 nucleotides line up with TRBD2. Per germline, CDR1 SGHAT and CDR2 FQNNGV. This CDR3 has 17 amino acids. The CDR3 protein is CASSLTLAGDSSETQYF. The CDR3 region has the DNA TGTGCCAGTAGCTTAACACTAGCGGGTGATTCGAGCGAGACCCAGTACTTC.

This clonotype was recorded only once. This rearrangement joins TRBV29-1 to TRBJ1-2; 8 nucleotides line up with TRBD1. Germline V CDR1 and CDR2: SQVTM, ANQGSEA. This CDR3 comprises 13 residues. Here the CDR3 DNA reads TGCAGGGTTCGATCAGGGGGCGCCAATGGCTACACCTTC. Its translation: CRVRSGGANGYTF.

Concerning this clonotype: One junction end does not reproduce the germline sequence, and a read error may be involved. The CDR3 is CGGMDSGETQYF. CDR3 sequence (DNA): TGTGGCGGTATGGACAGTGGAGAGACACAGTATTTC. The chain couples TRBV29-1 to TRBJ2-5; a possible D gene is TRBD1 (6 bases). The CDR3 consists of 12 residues. Germline V CDR1 and CDR2: SQVTM, ANQGSEA.

Comments on this clonotype: It may be a read error: a sequence one base away is much more abundant. The chain employs TRBV28 and TRBJ1-5; D is undetermined. V lost 2 bases to trimming and J lost 9 bases, with 8 bases between them. The germline CDR1 and CDR2 sequences are MDHEN and SYDVKM. This CDR3 comprises 12 residues. In DNA form, the CDR3 reads TGTGCCAGCAGTTTACGAGGGCGGCCCCAGCATTTT. The encoded protein is CASSLRGRPQHF.

This clonotype was detected many times. The chain uses TRBV7-3 and TRBJ2-2, with a tentative D call TRBD2 (6 bases). V was trimmed by 2 bases and J by 4 bases, leaving 11 bases between them. Germline CDR1 is SGHTA and CDR2 is FQGTGA. CDR3 length: 15 amino acids. The CDR3 DNA reads as TGTGCCAGCAGCTTATCTAGCGTTGGCACCGGGGAGCTGTTTTTT. Translated, it gives CASSLSSVGTGELFF.

This clonotype turned up a few times. Relative to the germline gene, one junction end is altered; a read error may explain this. The chain is built from TRBV4-1 and TRBJ2-7; the D gene is possibly TRBD1 (6 bases). The germline V gene has CDR1 MGHRA and CDR2 YSYEKL. The CDR3 length is 15 residues. DNA of the CDR3: TGCGCCAGCAACCAAACCCCCGGGACAACCTACGAACAGTGCTTC. Protein product: CASNQTPGTTYEQCF.

A single count supports this clonotype. The junction does not match germline at one end; this may be a read error. J is TRBJ2-1 and V is TRBV11-1; possibly TRBD1 or TRBD2 for D (5 bases each). The CDR3 covers 13 residues. Germline CDR1 SGHAT, CDR2 FQDESV (reference sequence). CDR3 in DNA: TGTGTCAGCACGCGACTGGTTGGGGGTGAGCACATCTTC. This sequence encodes CVSTRLVGGEHIF.

This clonotype was seen a few times. One junction end does not reproduce the germline sequence, and a read error may be involved. The chain is built from TRBV11-2 and TRBJ2-5, with 12 bases aligning to TRBD1. CDR1 and CDR2 from the germline V gene are SGHAT and FQNNGV. The CDR3 consists of 17 residues. CDR3 sequence: CTSSPPGQGAGRETQYF. The CDR3 DNA sequence: TGTACCAGCAGCCCCCCGGGACAGGGGGCAGGGAGAGAGACCCAGTACTTC.

This chain's CDR3 is CASSSGRLYAPGQYF. CDR3 nucleotide sequence: TGTGCCAGCAGCTCCGGACGGCTTTACGCACCCGGGCAGTACTTC. The chain employs TRBV11-2 and TRBJ2-7; no clear D gene. V was cut by 4 bases and J by 9 bases, with 22 bases left in between. The CDR3 has 15 amino acids. The germline CDR1 and CDR2 sequences are SGHAT and FQNNGV. Full variable domain (outside the CDR3, taken from reference TRBV11-2 and TRBJ2-7): EAGVAQSPRYKIIEKRQSVAFWCNPISGHATLYWYQQILGQGPKLLIQFQNNGVVDDSQLPKDRFSAERLKGVDSTLKIQPAKLEDSAVYLCASSSGRLYAPGQYFGPGTRLTVT.

This sequence joins TRBV6-2 or TRBV6-3 and TRBJ2-1, with TRBD2 matching over 7 bases. The CDR3 sequence is 13 residues long. The junction had 11 bases not matched to a gene; V was cut back by 6 bases and J by 12 bases. Germline CDR1 MNHEY, CDR2 SVGEGT. The CDR3 nucleotides are TGTGCCAGCAGGCCGGGACTAACCGGGAGGCAGTTCTTC. Translated, it gives CASRPGLTGRQFF.

In its sample, this clonotype was seen many times. V usage is TRBV5-4 and J usage is TRBJ2-1; possibly TRBD2 for D (5 bases). V lost 3 bases, J lost 3 bases, and 10 bases lay in between. CDR1 is SGHNT, CDR2 YYREEE, per germline (reference sequence). The CDR3 loop spans 14 amino acids. Here the CDR3 DNA reads TGTGCCAGCAGCTCGCAGCGGAACTACAATGAGCAGTTCTTC. This translates into CASSSQRNYNEQFF.